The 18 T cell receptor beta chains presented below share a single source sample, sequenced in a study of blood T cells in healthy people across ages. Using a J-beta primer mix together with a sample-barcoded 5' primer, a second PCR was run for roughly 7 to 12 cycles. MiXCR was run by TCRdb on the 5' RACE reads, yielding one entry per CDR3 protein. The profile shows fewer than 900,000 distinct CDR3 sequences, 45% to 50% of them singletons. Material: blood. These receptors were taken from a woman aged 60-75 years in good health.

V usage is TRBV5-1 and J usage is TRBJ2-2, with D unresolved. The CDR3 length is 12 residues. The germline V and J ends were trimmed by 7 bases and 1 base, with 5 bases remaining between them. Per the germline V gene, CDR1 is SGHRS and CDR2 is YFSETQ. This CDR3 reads CASGENTGELFF. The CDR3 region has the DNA TGCGCCAGCGGGGAGAACACCGGGGAGCTGTTTTTT.

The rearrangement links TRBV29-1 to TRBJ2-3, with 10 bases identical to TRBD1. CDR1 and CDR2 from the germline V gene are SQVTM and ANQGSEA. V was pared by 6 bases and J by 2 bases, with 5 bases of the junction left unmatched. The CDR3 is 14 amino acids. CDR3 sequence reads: CSVTGGAYTDTQYF. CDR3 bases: TGCAGCGTGACAGGGGGCGCCTACACAGATACGCAGTATTTT.

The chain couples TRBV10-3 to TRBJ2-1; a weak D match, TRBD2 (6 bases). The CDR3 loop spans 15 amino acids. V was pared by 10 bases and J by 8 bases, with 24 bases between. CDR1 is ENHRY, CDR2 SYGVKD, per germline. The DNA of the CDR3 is TGTGCCACCTGCGAGGTCGGCGGGACCGGTCATGAGCAGTTCTTC. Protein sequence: CATCEVGGTGHEQFF.

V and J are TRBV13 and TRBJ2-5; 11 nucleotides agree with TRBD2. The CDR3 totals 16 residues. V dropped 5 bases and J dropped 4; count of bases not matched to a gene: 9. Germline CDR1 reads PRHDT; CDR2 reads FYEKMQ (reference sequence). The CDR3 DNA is TGTGCCAGCAGCCAGAGTAGCGGGAGGGCCCGAGAGACCCAGTACTTC. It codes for CASSQSSGRARETQYF.

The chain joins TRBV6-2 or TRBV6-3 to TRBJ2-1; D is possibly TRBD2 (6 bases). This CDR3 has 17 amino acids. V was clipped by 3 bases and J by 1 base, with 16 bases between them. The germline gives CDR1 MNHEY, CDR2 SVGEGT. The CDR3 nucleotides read TGTGCCAGCAGTTATAAGTACGGGAGTGCATCCTACAATGAGCAGTTCTTC. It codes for CASSYKYGSASYNEQFF.

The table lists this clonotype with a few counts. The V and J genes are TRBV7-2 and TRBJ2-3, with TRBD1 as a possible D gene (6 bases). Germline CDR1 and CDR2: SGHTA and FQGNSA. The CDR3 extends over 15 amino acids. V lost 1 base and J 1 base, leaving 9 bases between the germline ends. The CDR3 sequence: CASSLVGARTDTQYF. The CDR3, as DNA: TGTGCCAGCAGCTTAGTGGGGGCGCGCACAGATACGCAGTATTTT.

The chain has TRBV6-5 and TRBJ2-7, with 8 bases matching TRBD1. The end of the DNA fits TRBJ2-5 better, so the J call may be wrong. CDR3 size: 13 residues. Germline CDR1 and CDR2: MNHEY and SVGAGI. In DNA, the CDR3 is TGTGCCAGCAGTCCTGACAGGGGAAAGACCCAGTACTTC. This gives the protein CASSPDRGKTQYF.

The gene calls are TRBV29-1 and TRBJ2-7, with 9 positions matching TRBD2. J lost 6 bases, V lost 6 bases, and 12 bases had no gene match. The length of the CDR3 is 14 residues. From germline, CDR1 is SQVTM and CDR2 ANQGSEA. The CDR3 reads CSVPVREGRSEQYF. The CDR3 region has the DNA TGCAGCGTCCCGGTGCGGGAGGGCCGTAGCGAGCAGTACTTC.

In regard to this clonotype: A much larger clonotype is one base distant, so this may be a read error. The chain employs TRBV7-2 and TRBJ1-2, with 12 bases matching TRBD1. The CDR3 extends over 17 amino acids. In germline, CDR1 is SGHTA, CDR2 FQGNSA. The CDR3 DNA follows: TGTGCCGGCAGCCCGACCGGGGGACAGGGGGCAGTCTATGGCTACACCTTC. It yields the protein CAGSPTGGQGAVYGYTF.

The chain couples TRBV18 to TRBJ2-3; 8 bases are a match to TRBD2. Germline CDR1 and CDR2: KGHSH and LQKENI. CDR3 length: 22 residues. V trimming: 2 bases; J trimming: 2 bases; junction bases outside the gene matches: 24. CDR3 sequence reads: CASSPSYPPELADDDHTDTQYF. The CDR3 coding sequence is TGTGCCAGCTCACCAAGCTATCCTCCCGAACTAGCGGATGACGATCACACAGATACGCAGTATTTT.

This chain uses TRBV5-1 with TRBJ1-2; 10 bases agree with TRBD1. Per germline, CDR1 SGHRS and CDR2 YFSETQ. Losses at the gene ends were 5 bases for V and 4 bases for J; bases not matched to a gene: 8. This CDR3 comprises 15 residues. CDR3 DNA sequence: TGCGCCAGCAGTTCCGGGACAGGGGAAGCCTATGGCTACACCTTC. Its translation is CASSSGTGEAYGYTF.

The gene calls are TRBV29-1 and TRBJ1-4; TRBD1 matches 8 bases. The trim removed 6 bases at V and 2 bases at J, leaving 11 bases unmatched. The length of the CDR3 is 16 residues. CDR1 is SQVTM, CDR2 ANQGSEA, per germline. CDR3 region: CSVLERQGKTNEKLFF. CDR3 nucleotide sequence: TGCAGCGTCTTGGAGAGACAGGGGAAGACTAATGAAAAACTGTTTTTT.

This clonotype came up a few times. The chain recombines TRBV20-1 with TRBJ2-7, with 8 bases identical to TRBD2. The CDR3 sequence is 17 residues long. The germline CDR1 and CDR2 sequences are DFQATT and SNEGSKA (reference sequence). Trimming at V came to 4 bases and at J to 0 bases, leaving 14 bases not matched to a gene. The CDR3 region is CSAIPGLVDPSSYEQYF. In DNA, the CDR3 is TGCAGTGCTATCCCGGGACTAGTCGACCCGAGCTCCTACGAGCAGTACTTC.

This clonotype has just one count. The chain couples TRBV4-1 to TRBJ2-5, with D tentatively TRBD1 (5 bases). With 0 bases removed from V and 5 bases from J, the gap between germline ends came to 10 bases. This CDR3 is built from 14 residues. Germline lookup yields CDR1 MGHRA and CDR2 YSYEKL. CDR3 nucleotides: TGCGCCAGCAGCCAAGAATCAGGGCGGGAGACCCAGTACTTC. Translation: CASSQESGRETQYF.

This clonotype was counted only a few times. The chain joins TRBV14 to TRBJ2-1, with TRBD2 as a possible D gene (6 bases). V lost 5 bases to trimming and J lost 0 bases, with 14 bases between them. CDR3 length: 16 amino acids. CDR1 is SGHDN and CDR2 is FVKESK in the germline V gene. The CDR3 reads CASSDRLGISYNEQFF. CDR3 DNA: TGTGCCAGCAGCGACCGACTAGGTATCTCCTACAATGAGCAGTTCTTC.

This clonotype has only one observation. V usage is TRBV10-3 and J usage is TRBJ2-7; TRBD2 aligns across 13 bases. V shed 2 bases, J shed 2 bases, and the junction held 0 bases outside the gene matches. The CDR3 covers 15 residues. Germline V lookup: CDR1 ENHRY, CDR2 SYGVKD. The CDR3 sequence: CAISEGLAGAYEQYF. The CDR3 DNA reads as TGTGCCATCAGTGAGGGACTAGCGGGGGCCTACGAGCAGTACTTC.

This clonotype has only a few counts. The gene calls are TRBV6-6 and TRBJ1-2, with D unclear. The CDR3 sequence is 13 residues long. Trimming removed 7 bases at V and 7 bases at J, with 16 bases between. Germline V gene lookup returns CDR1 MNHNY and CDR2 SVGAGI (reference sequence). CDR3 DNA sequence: TGTGCCAGCATTCAGATATCACCGCCTGGCTACACCTTC. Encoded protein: CASIQISPPGYTF.

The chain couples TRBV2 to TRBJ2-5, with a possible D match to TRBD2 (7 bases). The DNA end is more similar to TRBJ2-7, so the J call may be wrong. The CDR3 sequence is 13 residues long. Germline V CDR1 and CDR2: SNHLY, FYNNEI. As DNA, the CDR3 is TGTGCCAGCAACAGGGTTCGCGGGGGCGAGCAGTACTTC. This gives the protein CASNRVRGGEQYF.